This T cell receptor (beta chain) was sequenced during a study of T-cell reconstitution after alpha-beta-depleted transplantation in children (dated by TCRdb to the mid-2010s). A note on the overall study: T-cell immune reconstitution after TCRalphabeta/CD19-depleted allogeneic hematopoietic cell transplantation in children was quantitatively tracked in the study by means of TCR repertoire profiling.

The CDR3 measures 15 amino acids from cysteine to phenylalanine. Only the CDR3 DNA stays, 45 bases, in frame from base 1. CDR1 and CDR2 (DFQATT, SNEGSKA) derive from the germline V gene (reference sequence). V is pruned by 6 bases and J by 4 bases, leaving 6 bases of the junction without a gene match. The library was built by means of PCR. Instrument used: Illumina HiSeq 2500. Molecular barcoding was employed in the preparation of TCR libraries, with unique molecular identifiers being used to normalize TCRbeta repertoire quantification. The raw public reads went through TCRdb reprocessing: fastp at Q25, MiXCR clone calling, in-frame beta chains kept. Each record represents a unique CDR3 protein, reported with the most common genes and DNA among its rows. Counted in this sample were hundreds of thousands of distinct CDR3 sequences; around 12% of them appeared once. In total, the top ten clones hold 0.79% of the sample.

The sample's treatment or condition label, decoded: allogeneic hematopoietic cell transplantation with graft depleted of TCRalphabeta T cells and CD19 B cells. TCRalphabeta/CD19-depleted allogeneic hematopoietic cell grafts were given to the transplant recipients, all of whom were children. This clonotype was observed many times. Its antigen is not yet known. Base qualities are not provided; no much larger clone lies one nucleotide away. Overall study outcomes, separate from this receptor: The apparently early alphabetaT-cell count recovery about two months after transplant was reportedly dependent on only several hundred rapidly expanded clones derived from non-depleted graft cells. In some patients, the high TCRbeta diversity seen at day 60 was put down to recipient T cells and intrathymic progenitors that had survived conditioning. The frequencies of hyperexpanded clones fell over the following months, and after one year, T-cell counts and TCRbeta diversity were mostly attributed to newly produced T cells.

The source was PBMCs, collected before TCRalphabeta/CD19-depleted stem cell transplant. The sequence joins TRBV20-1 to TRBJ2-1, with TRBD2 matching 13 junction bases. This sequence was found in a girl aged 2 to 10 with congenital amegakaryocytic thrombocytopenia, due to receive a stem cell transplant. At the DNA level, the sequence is TGCAGTGCCAGAAGGACTAGCGGGAGTTACAATGAGCAGTTCTTC. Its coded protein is CSARRTSGSYNEQFF.